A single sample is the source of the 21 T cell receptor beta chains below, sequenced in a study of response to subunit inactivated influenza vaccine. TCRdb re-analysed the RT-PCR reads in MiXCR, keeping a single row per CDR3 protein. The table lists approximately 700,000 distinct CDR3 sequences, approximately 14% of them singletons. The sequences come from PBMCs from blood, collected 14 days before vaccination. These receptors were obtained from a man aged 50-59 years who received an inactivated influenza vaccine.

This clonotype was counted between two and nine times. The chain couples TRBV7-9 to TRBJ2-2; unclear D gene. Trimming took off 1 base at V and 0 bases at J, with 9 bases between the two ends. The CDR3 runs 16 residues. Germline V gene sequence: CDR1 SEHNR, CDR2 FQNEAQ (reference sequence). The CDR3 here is CASSLVAHTNTGELFF. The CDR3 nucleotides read TGTGCCAGCAGCTTAGTTGCGCACACGAACACCGGGGAGCTGTTTTTT.

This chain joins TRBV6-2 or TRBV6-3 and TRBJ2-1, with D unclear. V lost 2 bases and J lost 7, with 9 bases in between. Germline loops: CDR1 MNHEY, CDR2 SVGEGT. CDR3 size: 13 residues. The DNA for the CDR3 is TGTGCCAGCAGTTACCAAACAGATAATGAGCAGTTCTTC. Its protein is CASSYQTDNEQFF.

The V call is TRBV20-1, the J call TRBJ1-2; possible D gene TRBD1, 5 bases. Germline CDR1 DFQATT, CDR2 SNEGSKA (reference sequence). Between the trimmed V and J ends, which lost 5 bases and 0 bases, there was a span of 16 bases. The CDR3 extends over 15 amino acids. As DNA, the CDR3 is TGCAGTGCTGGCCCCGGGGGGGGTGCTAACTATGGCTACACCTTC. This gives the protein CSAGPGGGANYGYTF.

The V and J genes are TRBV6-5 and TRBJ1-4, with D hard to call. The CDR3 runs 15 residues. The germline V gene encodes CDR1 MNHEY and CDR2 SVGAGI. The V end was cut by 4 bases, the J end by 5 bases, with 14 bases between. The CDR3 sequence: CASSSQERGNEKLFF. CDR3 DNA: TGTGCCAGCAGTTCCCAGGAACGGGGAAATGAAAAACTGTTTTTT.

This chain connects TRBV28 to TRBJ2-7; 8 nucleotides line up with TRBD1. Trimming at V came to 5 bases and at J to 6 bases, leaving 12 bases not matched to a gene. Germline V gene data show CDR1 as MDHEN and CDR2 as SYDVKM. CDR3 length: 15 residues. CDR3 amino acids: CASSGAGQGAGEQYF. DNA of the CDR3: TGTGCCAGCAGTGGGGCCGGACAGGGCGCCGGCGAGCAGTACTTC. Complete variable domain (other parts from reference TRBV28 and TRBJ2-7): DVKVTQSSRYLVKRTGEKVFLECVQDMDHENMFWYRQDPGLGLRLIYFSYDVKMKEKGDIPEGYSVSREKKERFSLILESASTNQTSMYLCASSGAGQGAGEQYFGPGTRLTVT.

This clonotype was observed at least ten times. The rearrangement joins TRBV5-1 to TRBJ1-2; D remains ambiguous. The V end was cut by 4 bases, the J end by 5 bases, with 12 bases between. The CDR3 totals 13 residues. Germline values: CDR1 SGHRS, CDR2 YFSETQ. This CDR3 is CASSLGSHYGYTF. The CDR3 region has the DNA TGCGCCAGCAGCCTCGGGAGTCATTATGGCTACACCTTC.

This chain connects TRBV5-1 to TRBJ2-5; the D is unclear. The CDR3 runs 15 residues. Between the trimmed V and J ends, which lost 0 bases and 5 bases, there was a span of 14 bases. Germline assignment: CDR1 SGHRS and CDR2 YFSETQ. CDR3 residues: CASSLDLRMAETQYF. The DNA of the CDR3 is TGCGCCAGCAGCTTGGATCTGAGGATGGCGGAGACCCAGTACTTC. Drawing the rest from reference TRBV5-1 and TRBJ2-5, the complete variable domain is KAGVTQTPRYLIKTRGQQVTLSCSPISGHRSVSWYQQTPGQGLQFLFEYFSETQRNKGNFPGRFSGRQFSNSRSEMNVSTLELGDSALYLCASSLDLRMAETQYFGPGTRLLVL.

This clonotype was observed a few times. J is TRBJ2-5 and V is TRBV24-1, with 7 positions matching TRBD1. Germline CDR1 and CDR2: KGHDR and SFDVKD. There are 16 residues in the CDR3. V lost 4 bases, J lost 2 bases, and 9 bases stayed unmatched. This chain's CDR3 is CATSETTGAGQETQYF. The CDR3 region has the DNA TGTGCCACCAGTGAGACCACAGGGGCCGGGCAAGAGACCCAGTACTTC.

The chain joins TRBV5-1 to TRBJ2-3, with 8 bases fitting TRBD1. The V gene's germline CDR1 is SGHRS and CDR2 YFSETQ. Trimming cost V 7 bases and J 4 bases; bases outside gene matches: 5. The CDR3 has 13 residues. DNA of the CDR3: TGCGCCAGCGGACAGGGAACAGCAGATACGCAGTATTTT. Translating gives CASGQGTADTQYF.

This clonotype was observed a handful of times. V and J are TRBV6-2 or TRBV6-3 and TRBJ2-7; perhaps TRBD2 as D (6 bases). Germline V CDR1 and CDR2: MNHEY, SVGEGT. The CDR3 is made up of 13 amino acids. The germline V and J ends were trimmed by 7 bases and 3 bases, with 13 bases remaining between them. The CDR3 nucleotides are TGTGCCAGCAAAACTAGCTCTAACTACGAGCAGTACTTC. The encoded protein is CASKTSSNYEQYF.

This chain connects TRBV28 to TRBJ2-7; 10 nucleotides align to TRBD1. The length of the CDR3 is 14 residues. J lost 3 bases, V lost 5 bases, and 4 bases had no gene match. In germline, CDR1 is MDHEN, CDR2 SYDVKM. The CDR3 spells CASSHRTGGYEQYF. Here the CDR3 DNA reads TGTGCCAGCAGTCACCGGACAGGGGGCTACGAGCAGTACTTC.

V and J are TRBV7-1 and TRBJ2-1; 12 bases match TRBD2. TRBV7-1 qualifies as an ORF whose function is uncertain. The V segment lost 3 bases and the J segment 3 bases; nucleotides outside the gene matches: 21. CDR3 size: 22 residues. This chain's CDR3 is CASSSTRAGLAGSLGLYNEQFF. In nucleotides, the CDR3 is TGTGCCAGCAGCTCCACCAGGGCGGGACTAGCGGGTTCCCTGGGGCTCTACAATGAGCAGTTCTTC.

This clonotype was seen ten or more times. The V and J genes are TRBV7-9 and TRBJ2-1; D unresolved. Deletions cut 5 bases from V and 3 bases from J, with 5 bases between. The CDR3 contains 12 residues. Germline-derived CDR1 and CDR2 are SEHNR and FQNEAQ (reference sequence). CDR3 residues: CASSRNYNEQFF. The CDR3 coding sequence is TGTGCCAGCAGCCGGAACTACAATGAGCAGTTCTTC.

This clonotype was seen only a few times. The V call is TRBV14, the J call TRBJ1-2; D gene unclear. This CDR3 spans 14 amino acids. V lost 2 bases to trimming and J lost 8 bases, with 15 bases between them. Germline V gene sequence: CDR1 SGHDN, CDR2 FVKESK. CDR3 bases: TGTGCCAGCAGCCAATACGCACGGGCGAGGGGCTACACCTTC. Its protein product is CASSQYARARGYTF.

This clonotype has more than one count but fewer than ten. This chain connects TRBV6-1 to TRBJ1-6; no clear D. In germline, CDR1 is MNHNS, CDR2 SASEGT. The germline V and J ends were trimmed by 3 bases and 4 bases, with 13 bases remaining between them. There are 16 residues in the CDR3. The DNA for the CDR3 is TGTGCCAGCAGTGAGGGCAGGCGAACTTATAATTCACCCCTCCACTTT. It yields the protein CASSEGRRTYNSPLHF.

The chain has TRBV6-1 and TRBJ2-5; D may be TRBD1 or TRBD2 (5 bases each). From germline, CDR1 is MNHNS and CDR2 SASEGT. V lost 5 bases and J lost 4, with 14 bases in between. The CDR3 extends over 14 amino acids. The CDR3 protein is CASSIRGRAETQYF. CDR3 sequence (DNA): TGTGCCAGCAGTATCCGGGGCAGGGCAGAGACCCAGTACTTC.

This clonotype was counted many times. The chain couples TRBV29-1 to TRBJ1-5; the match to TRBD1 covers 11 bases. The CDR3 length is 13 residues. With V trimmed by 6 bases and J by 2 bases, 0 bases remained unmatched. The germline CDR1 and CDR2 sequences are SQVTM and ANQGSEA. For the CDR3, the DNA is TGCAGCGTGGGACAGGGGGGCAATCAGCCCCAGCATTTT. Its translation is CSVGQGGNQPQHF.

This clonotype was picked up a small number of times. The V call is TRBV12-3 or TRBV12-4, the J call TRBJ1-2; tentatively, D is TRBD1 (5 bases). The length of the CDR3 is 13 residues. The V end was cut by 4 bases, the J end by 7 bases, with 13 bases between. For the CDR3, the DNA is TGTGCCAGCAGTTCTCCGGGACTCCGTGGCTACACCTTC. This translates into CASSSPGLRGYTF.

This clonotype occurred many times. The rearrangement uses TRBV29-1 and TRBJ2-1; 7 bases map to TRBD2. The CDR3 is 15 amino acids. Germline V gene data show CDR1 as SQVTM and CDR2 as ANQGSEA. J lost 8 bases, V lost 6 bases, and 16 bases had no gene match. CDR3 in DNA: TGCAGCGTACGACTCCCGGGGGGATGGTTAGATGAGCAGTTCTTC. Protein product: CSVRLPGGWLDEQFF.

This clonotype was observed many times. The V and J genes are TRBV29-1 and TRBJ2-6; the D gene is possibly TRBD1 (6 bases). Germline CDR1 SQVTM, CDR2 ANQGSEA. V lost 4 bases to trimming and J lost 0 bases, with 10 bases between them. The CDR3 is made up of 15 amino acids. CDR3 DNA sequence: TGCAGCGTTGCACAGGGAAGCTCTGGGGCCAACGTCCTGACTTTC. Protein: CSVAQGSSGANVLTF.

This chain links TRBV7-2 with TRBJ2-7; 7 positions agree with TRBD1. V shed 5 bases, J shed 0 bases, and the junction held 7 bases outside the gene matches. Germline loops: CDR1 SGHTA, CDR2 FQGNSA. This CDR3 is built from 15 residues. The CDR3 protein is CASSEWGQSSYEQYF. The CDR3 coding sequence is TGTGCCAGCAGCGAGTGGGGACAGAGCTCCTACGAGCAGTACTTC.